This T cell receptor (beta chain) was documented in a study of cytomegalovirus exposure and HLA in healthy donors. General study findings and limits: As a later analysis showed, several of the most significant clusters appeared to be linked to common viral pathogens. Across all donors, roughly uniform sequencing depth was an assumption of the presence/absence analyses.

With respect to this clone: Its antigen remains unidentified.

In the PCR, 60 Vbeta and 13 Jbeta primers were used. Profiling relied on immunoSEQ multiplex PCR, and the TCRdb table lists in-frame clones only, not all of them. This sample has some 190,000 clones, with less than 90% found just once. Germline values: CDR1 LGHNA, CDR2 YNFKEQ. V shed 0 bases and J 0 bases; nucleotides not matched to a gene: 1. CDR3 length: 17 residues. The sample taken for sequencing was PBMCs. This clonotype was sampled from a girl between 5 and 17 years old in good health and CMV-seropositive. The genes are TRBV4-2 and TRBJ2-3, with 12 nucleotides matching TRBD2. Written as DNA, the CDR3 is TGTGCCAGCAGCCAAGATGGGACTAGCGGGAGCACAGATACGCAGTATTTT. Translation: CASSQDGTSGSTDTQYF.